What follows are 10 T cell receptor beta chains derived from one specimen sequenced in a study of T cell responses to AZD1222 COVID-19 vaccine (dated by TCRdb to about 2021). Library prep was done by the immunoSEQ multiplex PCR assay. In its TCRdb copy, this immuneACCESS table keeps in-frame sequences only and misses some clones. Where compared with another copy, unresolved V genes explain less than half of these, and the others have no known cause. Recorded for this sample are 150,000 to 200,000 clones; around 90% of them occurred a single time. Around 0.99% of the sample comes from the top ten. The time point label for this specimen denotes: about 28 days (+/-7) after the second vaccine dose. The sample consisted of peripheral blood, taken 28 days after the second AZD1222 dose. These receptors all come from an adult who received the AZD1222 COVID-19 vaccine.

This clone has only one observation. The V gene is TRBV2, the J gene TRBJ1-1; D remains ambiguous. Germline V CDR1 and CDR2: SNHLY, FYNNEI. CDR3 size: 13 residues. Trimming removed 6 bases at V and 0 bases at J, with 8 bases between. The CDR3 sequence is CASREAVNTEAFF. CDR3 bases: TGTGCCAGCAGGGAGGCCGTGAACACTGAAGCTTTCTTT.

The CDR3 is CASSYSRGLNTEAFF. CDR3 nucleotide sequence: TGTGCCAGCAGTTACTCGAGAGGCTTGAACACTGAAGCTTTCTTT. V is TRBV6-5 and J is TRBJ1-1, with unresolved D. The V end lost 0 bases, the J end lost 0 bases, and 8 bases lay between the germline ends. Per germline, CDR1 MNHEY and CDR2 SVGAGI. This CDR3 spans 15 amino acids.

This clone has just one count. The identical CDR3 is also encoded by other nucleotide sequences in the sample. The chain joins TRBV18 to TRBJ1-1; D gene ambiguous. CDR1 is KGHSH, CDR2 LQKENI, per germline. The CDR3 length is 13 residues. Trimming removed 3 bases at V and 1 base at J, with 6 bases between. The CDR3 here is CASSPQKNTEAFF. As DNA, the CDR3 is TGTGCCAGCTCACCCCAGAAGAACACTGAAGCTTTCTTT.

This clone was seen only a few times. The chain couples TRBV13 to TRBJ1-2; unclear D gene. Trimming shortened V by 6 bases and J by 3 bases, and 14 bases separated the two germline ends. The CDR3 length is 14 residues. Germline assignment: CDR1 PRHDT and CDR2 FYEKMQ (reference sequence). Here the CDR3 DNA reads TGTGCCAGCAGAGAATCCGTAAGGGACTATGGCTACACCTTC. It is translated as CASRESVRDYGYTF.

The genes are TRBV2 and TRBJ1-2; D gene ambiguous. The CDR3 has 13 residues. Germline CDR1 SNHLY, CDR2 FYNNEI. With 0 bases removed from V and 7 bases from J, the gap between germline ends came to 9 bases. The CDR3 DNA reads TGTGCCAGCAGTGAAGCCGAGATAGTTGGCTACACCTTC. Its translation is CASSEAEIVGYTF.

V and J are TRBV7-8 and TRBJ1-3, with D hard to call. CDR3 length equals 16 residues. The V end was cut by 4 bases, the J end by 0 bases, with 13 bases between. Germline V gene lookup returns CDR1 SGHVS and CDR2 FQNEAQ. The CDR3, as DNA: TGTGCCAGCAGCTCCTACCGGGCGAGCTCTGGAAACACCATATATTTT. Translated, it gives CASSSYRASSGNTIYF.

Regarding this clone: An end of the junction does not agree with germline; a read error may underlie this. The chain combines TRBV4-1 with TRBJ1-4, with D maybe TRBD1 (5 bases). Germline CDR1 reads MGHRA; CDR2 reads YSYEKL. CDR3 length: 18 residues. In DNA form, the CDR3 reads TGCGCCAGCAGCCAAGAAGGGGCCGTCTCCCTTAAAGGTGAAAAACTGTCTTTT. Translating gives CASSQEGAVSLKGEKLSF.

This chain uses TRBV9 with TRBJ1-6, with a tentative D call TRBD1 (5 bases). The V gene's germline CDR1 is SGDLS and CDR2 YYNGEE. Trimming took 0 bases from V and 6 from J, leaving 10 bases between them. CDR3 length equals 15 residues. CDR3 bases: TGTGCCAGCAGCGTAGGGGGTGGGACTAATTCACCCCTCCACTTT. Amino acids: CASSVGGGTNSPLHF.

This chain links TRBV18 with TRBJ2-7, with 9 positions matching TRBD1. Losses at the gene ends were 1 base for V and 5 bases for J; bases not matched to a gene: 12. Germline V CDR1 and CDR2: KGHSH, LQKENI. This CDR3 is built from 17 residues. In nucleotides, the CDR3 is TGTGCCAGCTCACCACGATTGCCTGGACAGGGGAGCCACGAGCAGTACTTC. It yields the protein CASSPRLPGQGSHEQYF.

V usage is TRBV5-6 and J usage is TRBJ1-2, with a weak D call TRBD1 (6 bases). With 7 bases removed from V and 7 bases from J, the gap between germline ends came to 17 bases. The germline V gene encodes CDR1 SGHDT and CDR2 YYEEEE. This CDR3 spans 13 amino acids. Written as DNA, the CDR3 is TGTGCCAGCTTGGGGCAGGGGTACGGTGGCTACACCTTC. It specifies CASLGQGYGGYTF.